This is a list of T cell receptor beta chains from one sample in a study of cytomegalovirus exposure and HLA in healthy donors. TCRdb's copy holds only in-frame clones and misses some; the assay was immunoSEQ multiplex PCR. Of under 150,000 clones listed, about 76% are singletons. The sample comprised PBMCs. The receptors shown here come from a man aged 18 to 29 in good health and CMV-seronegative. CDR3s include the opening cysteine and the closing phenylalanine or tryptophan. D genes are given only for firm matches. Size values are once, few and many counts, or a class for expanded clones, and some rows have none.

CDR3 DNA	CDR3 protein	V gene	clone size	J gene	D gene
TGTGCCAGCAGTAGGAAGGGGGCAACCGGGGAGCTGTTTTTT	CASSRKGATGELFF	TRBV19	.	TRBJ2-2	TRBD1
TGCGCCAGCAGCTCGAGTGGGACTAGCAGAGATACGCAGTATTTT	CASSSSGTSRDTQYF	TRBV5-1	.	TRBJ2-3	TRBD2
TGTGCCAGCAGTTACGGGCAGGGATTCAAAGGCTACACCTTC	CASSYGQGFKGYTF	TRBV27	.	TRBJ1-2	.
TGTGCCAGCAGCCAAGACCTAGGGTCGGGGTTGACTAATGAAAAACTGTTTTTT	CASSQDLGSGLTNEKLFF	TRBV14	.	TRBJ1-4	.
TGTGCCATCAGTGAGCCGGACATGCAAGACGGCTACACCTTC	CAISEPDMQDGYTF	TRBV10-3	.	TRBJ1-2	.
TGCAGCGTTGAAAAGGGGGCCGGTCGGGGGAAGTTCTTC	CSVEKGAGRGKFF	TRBV29-1	.	TRBJ2-1	.
TGTGCCAGCAGCATGCTAGGACAGAACACTGAAGCTTTCTTT	CASSMLGQNTEAFF	TRBV6-1	few	TRBJ1-1	.
TGTGCCAGCAGCCAAGATCGGAACAGGGACTATGGCTACACCTTC	CASSQDRNRDYGYTF	TRBV14	.	TRBJ1-2	.
TGCGCCAGCAGCCGGGGACAGAGAGATGGCTACACCTTC	CASSRGQRDGYTF	TRBV4-1	.	TRBJ1-2	TRBD1
TGTGCCAGCACTTCGGGGTATGGCTACACCTTC	CASTSGYGYTF	TRBV6-5	.	TRBJ1-2	.
TGTGCCAGCAGCTTAGATAGGGGCGGACCCCTCCACTTT	CASSLDRGGPLHF	TRBV11-3	.	TRBJ1-6	.
TGCAGCGTGCGAAGGGGACTGCGGGCGAGGGATGAAAGAACAGATACGCAGTATTTT	CSVRRGLRARDERTDTQYF	TRBV29-1	few	TRBJ2-3	.
TGTGCCAGCAGCCAAGATCAGGGTTATGGCTACACCTTC	CASSQDQGYGYTF	TRBV14	.	TRBJ1-2	.
TGTGCCAGTAGATCCCCGGCGGGGGATGACATTCAGTACTTC	CASRSPAGDDIQYF	TRBV19	few	TRBJ2-4	TRBD2